The present T cell receptor (beta chain) was sequenced within a study of neurological immune-mediated disorders (dated by TCRdb to the late 2010s). Regarding the study in general: The study compared peripheral blood TCR-beta repertoires of HTLV-I-associated myelopathy (HAM/TSP) patients, multiple sclerosis patients and healthy controls using UMI-based sequencing. Alongside PBMC samples, the set of fewer than 110 TCR-beta libraries contained longitudinal samples, technical triplicates, and paired CD4+ and CD8+ T-cell subsets that had been sorted. Of the 60 to 70 subjects in the cohort, some 15 were HAM/TSP patients, about 34 were multiple sclerosis patients, and about 20 were healthy controls.

cDNA was synthesized by template-switch 5'RACE using a primer carrying a 10-nucleotide random unique molecular identifier by which each TCR transcript was tagged. Over 170 million TCR-beta sequences, covering 15-18 subjects, were produced in each sequencing run. Total RNA was extracted with the RNeasy kit. Using the KAPA Real-time Library Amplification kit, TCR-beta VDJ regions were amplified with primers for the TCR constant region and the 5'RACE anchor. Sample indexes and Illumina adaptors were added in a first PCR, after which library yield was increased in a second PCR. After Ampure bead purification, the TCR product of roughly 650 bp was size-selected on a 2% E-gel SizeSelection system. Library quality was checked on a Bioanalyzer, concentration was measured with Qubit, and libraries were quantified with the Kapa Library Quantification kit before pooling. Paired-end 2 x 150 bp sequencing of the libraries was performed on an Illumina HiSeq 2500. To increase sequence diversity, about 25-31% phiX was spiked into each library pool. The study's processing was this. Quality-filtered reads were processed with the UMI-based MiGEC pipeline, and over 85% of raw TCR sequences were removed by the MiGEC pipeline during error correction. VDJ genes were aligned to IMGT germline references, and clonotypes were defined by unique CDR3 amino acid sequence plus V-J genes. Clonal expansion, Shannon diversity and CDR3 relatedness (CalcPairwiseDistances, ClusterSamples) were evaluated with VDJtools, and phylogenetic trees were built with CLCbio workbench. Using coefficient-of-variation modelling across technical triplicates, the study counted a clone as expanded if it had at least 8 unique UMIs. TCRdb cleaned the public reads at Q25 with fastp, built clones with MiXCR and kept in-frame beta chains. Every CDR3 protein is listed once, alongside the most common genes and DNA of its rows. In this record, the V and J calls reflect TCRdb's handling and not the investigators' own analysis. The sample profile shows 30,000 to 40,000 distinct CDR3 sequences; roughly 7% of them were found once. Jointly, the top ten make up roughly 4.5% of the sample.

Healthy controls were blood bank volunteers in Maryland, USA. For unsorted PBMC libraries, 2 million PBMCs were used after storage in RNAlater at -80 degrees C until RNA extraction. Peripheral blood underwent Ficoll-Hypaque density gradient centrifugation to isolate PBMCs, which were then cryopreserved in liquid nitrogen. In this sample, this clonotype turned up many times. Its recognized antigen is unknown. Per-nucleotide qualities are absent, and no much larger clonotype sits a single base away. The CDR3 runs 14 residues from the cysteine to the phenylalanine. The kept DNA is CDR3 alone, 42 bases in frame from the first base. The V and J ends are trimmed by 4 bases and 0 bases, leaving 9 bases between them. CDR1 and CDR2 were assigned from the germline V gene (reference sequence) as SEHNR and FQNEAQ. The full study reports these points: TCR clonal expansion was highest in HAM/TSP patients and lowest in MS patients, with MS patients falling below even healthy controls. No identical CDR3 amino acid sequences were shared among expanded clones across subjects, suggesting private TCR-beta repertoires in all groups.

The chain couples TRBV7-9 to TRBJ1-2; too little of a D gene remains to name it. Sequencing was performed on PBMCs. This receptor was identified in a woman aged 35 to 49 in good health. CDR3 region: CASSSATANYGYTF. In nucleotides, the sequence is TGTGCCAGCAGCTCAGCGACCGCTAACTATGGCTACACCTTC.